This entry describes one T cell receptor beta chain. A much larger clone lies one base from this, so it may be a read error. The data stem from a study of molecular identifiers for immune sequencing clone quantification. For bulk TCR libraries, previously described methods and listed TCR primers were used. TCRdb passed the PCR reads through MiXCR, listing each CDR3 protein once. This table holds 490,000 or so distinct CDR3 sequences, around 23% found once. There are 15 residues in the CDR3. The V end lost 6 bases, the J end lost 0 bases, and 9 bases lay between the germline ends. Sorted naive CD8 T cells were those defined as CD8+CD4-CCR7+CD45RA+.

Sequenced material: naive CD8+ T cells from blood, with Jurkat cell RNA spiked in. Subset specified: FACS-sorted CD8+CD4-CCR7+CD45RA+ naive T cells. The receptor was derived from a human donor in good health. Some libraries in this study had Jurkat cell RNA spiked in. This chain links TRBV12-3 or TRBV12-4 with TRBJ1-6; D might be TRBD1 (5 bases). Here the CDR3 reads CASSRDGSYNSPLHF. CDR3 nucleotides: TGTGCCAGCAGCCGGGACGGCTCCTATAATTCACCCCTCCACTTT.